The 31 T cell receptor beta chains reported below all come from one sample, sequenced in a study of a mutant IDH1 vaccine in newly diagnosed glioma. The assay was immunoSEQ multiplex PCR, and TCRdb's table has in-frame clones only and misses some. The sample lists fewer than 30,000 clones; around 80% were seen once. Stated time point: week 23, last vaccination. Every vaccination contained 300 ug of the mutant IDH1 20-mer peptide and was paired with topical imiquimod. Antigens for these TCRs are unknown. This sample comprised PBMCs, obtained from a glioma patient whose treatment included an IDH1 peptide vaccine. The receptors were sampled from a woman between 18 and 30 years old with glioma.

This chain joins TRBV4-1 and TRBJ2-3, with D possibly matching TRBD2 (5 bases). Germline V CDR1 and CDR2: MGHRA, YSYEKL. Deletions cut 1 base from V and 0 bases from J, with 8 bases between. This CDR3 is 15 amino acids long. CDR3 sequence (DNA): TGCGCCAGCAGCCAAGTAGCGAGAAGCACAGATACGCAGTATTTT. This translates into CASSQVARSTDTQYF.

The chain uses TRBV15 and TRBJ2-1; 10 bases align to TRBD2. The J segment lost 5 bases and the V segment lost 0 bases, leaving 4 bases of the junction unmatched. The CDR3 runs 16 residues. Germline CDR1 is LNHNV and CDR2 is YYDKDF (reference sequence). CDR3 sequence: CATSRENSGGNNEQFF. DNA for the CDR3: TGTGCCACCAGCAGAGAAAATAGCGGGGGGAACAATGAGCAGTTCTTC. The variable domain in full, with the rest retrieved from reference TRBV15 and TRBJ2-1, is DAMVIQNPRYQVTQFGKPVTLSCSQTLNHNVMYWYQQKSSQAPKLLFHYYDKDFNNEADTPDNFQSRRPNTSFCFLDIRSPGLGDTAMYLCATSRENSGGNNEQFFGPGTRLTVL.

The rearrangement links TRBV6-5 to TRBJ2-5, with D maybe TRBD1 (6 bases). The V gene's germline CDR1 is MNHEY and CDR2 SVGAGI. Between the trimmed V and J ends, which lost 4 bases and 1 base, there was a span of 13 bases. The length of the CDR3 is 15 residues. The CDR3 sequence is CASSSTVDSQETQYF. The CDR3 bases are TGTGCCAGCAGTTCAACTGTGGACAGCCAAGAGACCCAGTACTTC.

The chain has TRBV6-6 and TRBJ2-7; possibly TRBD2 for D (6 bases). This CDR3 contains 16 residues. V lost 5 bases and J lost 0, with 17 bases in between. Germline-derived CDR1 and CDR2 are MNHNY and SVGAGI (reference sequence). The CDR3 reads CASSRYRDSPSYEQYF. DNA for the CDR3: TGTGCCAGCAGTCGCTACCGGGACTCCCCCTCCTACGAGCAGTACTTC.

The CDR3 region is CASSQEWDRGYDTQYF. The CDR3 bases are TGCGCCAGCAGCCAAGAGTGGGACAGGGGTTATGATACGCAGTATTTT. The chain has TRBV4-1 and TRBJ2-3; 10 bases align to TRBD1. The V gene end was trimmed by 0 bases and the J gene end by 6 bases; junction bases not matched to a gene: 6. The germline V gene has CDR1 MGHRA and CDR2 YSYEKL. This CDR3 spans 16 amino acids.

The chain combines TRBV9 with TRBJ2-5; possibly TRBD1 for D (8 bases). CDR1 SGDLS and CDR2 YYNGEE come from the germline V gene. The CDR3 runs to 15 residues. The V gene lost 0 bases and the J gene lost 4 bases, with 13 bases spanning the gap. Here the CDR3 reads CASSVDTGGGETQYF. The CDR3 coding sequence is TGTGCCAGCAGCGTAGACACAGGGGGGGGAGAGACCCAGTACTTC.

The chain couples TRBV27 to TRBJ2-7, with D unresolved. Trimming left V 2 bases short and J 6 bases short, with 8 bases between. This CDR3 has 12 residues. From germline, CDR1 is MNHEY and CDR2 SMNVEV (reference sequence). This CDR3 reads CASSLGLGEQYF. The CDR3 DNA reads as TGTGCCAGCAGTTTAGGGCTTGGCGAGCAGTACTTC.

V usage is TRBV25-1 and J usage is TRBJ1-1; D not resolved. The CDR3 spans 14 residues. Germline CDR1 reads MGHDK; CDR2 reads SYGVNS. The ends were cut back, 4 bases at V and 1 base at J, with 10 bases in the middle. CDR3 bases: TGTGCCAGCAGTGTAACCGGACGGAACACTGAAGCTTTCTTT. Translating gives CASSVTGRNTEAFF. Complete variable domain (other parts from reference TRBV25-1 and TRBJ1-1): EADIYQTPRYLVIGTGKKITLECSQTMGHDKMYWYQQDPGMELHLIHYSYGVNSTEKGDLSSESTVSRIRTEHFPLTLESARPSHTSQYLCASSVTGRNTEAFFGQGTRLTVV.

This chain connects TRBV30 to TRBJ1-5; 7 bases are a match to TRBD1. Germline-derived CDR1 and CDR2 are GTSNPN and SVGIG (reference sequence). CDR3 length equals 15 residues. V dropped 5 bases and J dropped 1; count of bases not matched to a gene: 8. DNA for the CDR3: TGTGCCTGGGCCTTTGGACAGGCAAGCAATCAGCCCCAGCATTTT. As protein: CAWAFGQASNQPQHF.

This rearrangement joins TRBV7-9 to TRBJ1-1, with D unresolved. The CDR3 runs 12 residues. Germline CDR1 SEHNR, CDR2 FQNEAQ (reference sequence). V was shortened by 5 bases and J by 0 bases, with 4 bases between the two germline ends. The CDR3: CASSPVNTEAFF. The CDR3 region has the DNA TGTGCCAGCAGCCCGGTGAACACTGAAGCTTTCTTT.

This clone was picked up one time. This chain connects TRBV15 to TRBJ2-7; D may correspond to TRBD1 or TRBD2 (5 bases each). Germline V lookup: CDR1 LNHNV, CDR2 YYDKDF (reference sequence). CDR3 size: 15 residues. V lost 3 bases and J 5 bases, leaving 17 bases between the germline ends. The CDR3: CATSSEVGVSNEQYF. CDR3 DNA: TGTGCCACCAGCAGCGAGGTGGGGGTTTCCAACGAGCAGTACTTC.

The chain is built from TRBV7-2 and TRBJ1-5; D unresolved. V gave up 3 bases and J gave up 7 bases, with 10 bases separating them. The CDR3 has 13 amino acids. Germline CDR1 reads SGHTA; CDR2 reads FQGNSA. CDR3 sequence reads: CASSFGEKQPQHF. CDR3 in DNA: TGTGCCAGCAGCTTTGGGGAGAAACAGCCCCAGCATTTT.

In this sample, this clone turned up once. The chain has TRBV11-3 and TRBJ1-5; no firm D call. CDR3 length: 13 amino acids. Trimming left V 1 base short and J 1 base short, with 2 bases between. The germline V gene has CDR1 SGHNT and CDR2 YENEEA. The chain's CDR3 is CASSLVSNQPQHF. The CDR3 DNA reads TGTGCCAGCAGCTTAGTGAGCAATCAGCCCCAGCATTTT.

This chain uses TRBV2 with TRBJ2-7; D is perhaps TRBD1 (5 bases). Germline-derived CDR1 and CDR2 are SNHLY and FYNNEI. V shed 11 bases and J shed 0 bases, with 14 bases lying between them. This CDR3 is 13 amino acids long. Here the CDR3 DNA reads TGTGCCTTCACTCAGACAGACTCCTACGAGCAGTACTTC. This sequence encodes CAFTQTDSYEQYF.

The rearrangement uses TRBV7-6 and TRBJ2-2; 9 nucleotides align to TRBD2. V lost 0 bases and J lost 6; bases outside the gene matches: 5. The CDR3 has 16 residues. Germline assignment: CDR1 SGHVS and CDR2 FNYEAQ. The CDR3 DNA is TGTGCCAGCAGCTTAGCTCCTAGCGGGAATCCCGGGGAGCTGTTTTTT. It yields the protein CASSLAPSGNPGELFF.

This chain uses TRBV30 with TRBJ1-5; the match to TRBD1 covers 10 bases. Germline loops: CDR1 GTSNPN, CDR2 SVGIG (reference sequence). The CDR3 is 14 amino acids. V trimming: 0 bases; J trimming: 7 bases; junction bases outside the gene matches: 3. In DNA, the CDR3 is TGTGCCTGGAGTGTGGGACAGGGGAGCCAGCCCCAGCATTTT. As protein: CAWSVGQGSQPQHF.

The chain joins TRBV6-5 to TRBJ2-1, with D possibly being TRBD2 (7 bases). The CDR3 contains 14 residues. Trimming removed 2 bases from V and 4 bases from J, with 9 bases in between. From germline, CDR1 is MNHEY and CDR2 SVGAGI. The chain's CDR3 is CASSYEGGYNEQFF. In nucleotides, the CDR3 is TGTGCCAGCAGTTACGAGGGGGGGTACAATGAGCAGTTCTTC.

V gene TRBV29-1 combines with J gene TRBJ2-7, with TRBD1 matching 9 bases. Per the germline V gene, CDR1 is SQVTM and CDR2 is ANQGSEA. V lost 3 bases, J lost 5 bases, and 5 bases stayed unmatched. The length of the CDR3 is 13 residues. CDR3 protein: CSVEDRGENEQYF. The CDR3 DNA is TGCAGCGTTGAGGACAGGGGCGAAAACGAGCAGTACTTC.

This rearrangement joins TRBV5-1 to TRBJ1-3; D may be TRBD1 (6 bases). CDR1 is SGHRS and CDR2 is YFSETQ in the germline V gene. Trimming pared 0 bases from V and 5 bases from J, leaving 9 bases between. This CDR3 has 14 residues. The CDR3 bases are TGCGCCAGCAGCTTGGACAGGGAGAGAAACACCATATATTTT. Amino acids: CASSLDRERNTIYF. The entire variable domain, with the rest obtained from reference TRBV5-1 and TRBJ1-3, is as follows: KAGVTQTPRYLIKTRGQQVTLSCSPISGHRSVSWYQQTPGQGLQFLFEYFSETQRNKGNFPGRFSGRQFSNSRSEMNVSTLELGDSALYLCASSLDRERNTIYFGEGSWLTVV.

This chain uses TRBV7-2 with TRBJ1-2, with TRBD1 as a possible D gene (5 bases). Trimming pared 0 bases from V and 6 bases from J, leaving 14 bases between. The V gene's germline CDR1 is SGHTA and CDR2 FQGNSA. CDR3 length: 15 residues. The CDR3 region is CASSLAQGGLDGYTF. In nucleotides, the CDR3 is TGTGCCAGCAGCTTAGCCCAGGGTGGGTTGGATGGCTACACCTTC.

V and J are TRBV9 and TRBJ1-2, with no clear D. CDR1 is SGDLS and CDR2 is YYNGEE in the germline V gene. The germline V and J ends were trimmed by 0 bases and 4 bases, with 7 bases remaining between them. The CDR3 is made up of 13 amino acids. CDR3 region: CASSVDGPYGYTF. The CDR3 nucleotides read TGTGCCAGCAGCGTAGATGGGCCCTATGGCTACACCTTC. Together with reference TRBV9 and TRBJ1-2, the CDR3 gives the full variable domain: DSGVTQTPKHLITATGQRVTLRCSPRSGDLSVYWYQQSLDQGLQFLIQYYNGEERAKGNILERFSAQQFPDLHSELNLSSLELGDSALYFCASSVDGPYGYTFGSGTRLTVV.

The chain uses TRBV5-3 and TRBJ2-5, with D perhaps assigned TRBD1 or TRBD2 (5 bases each). TRBV5-3 is an ORF for which the function is uncertain. CDR3 size: 16 residues. V gave up 4 bases and J gave up 5 bases, with 21 bases separating them. The CDR3 is CARSQPRDGRDETQYF. For the CDR3, the DNA is TGTGCCAGAAGCCAGCCTCGGGATGGCAGGGATGAGACCCAGTACTTC.

The chain recombines TRBV30 with TRBJ1-5; TRBD1 matches at 12 bases. Per germline, CDR1 GTSNPN and CDR2 SVGIG (reference sequence). The V gene end was trimmed by 1 base and the J gene end by 7 bases; junction bases not matched to a gene: 5. The CDR3 runs 15 residues. CDR3 sequence: CAWSAGTGGYQPQHF. The CDR3 DNA follows: TGTGCCTGGAGTGCAGGGACAGGGGGCTACCAGCCCCAGCATTTT.

This clone turned up a few times. The chain joins TRBV27 to TRBJ1-5; D gene unclear. Trimming removed 2 bases at V and 0 bases at J, with 14 bases between. CDR1 is MNHEY and CDR2 is SMNVEV in the germline V gene (reference sequence). CDR3 size: 17 residues. CDR3 DNA sequence: TGTGCCAGCAGTTTAAGTAGCACAGTCTATAGCAATCAGCCCCAGCATTTT. This gives the protein CASSLSSTVYSNQPQHF.

This clone was observed a few times. The chain has TRBV7-2 and TRBJ2-1; TRBD1 or TRBD2 may be the D gene (5 bases each). This CDR3 region has 15 residues. Germline V gene data show CDR1 as SGHTA and CDR2 as FQGNSA. Trimming shortened V by 5 bases and J by 6 bases, and 17 bases separated the two germline ends. The CDR3 coding sequence is TGTGCCAGCAGCCGAGGGGTGGGGAGACCCAATGAGCAGTTCTTC. It specifies CASSRGVGRPNEQFF. Complete variable domain (other parts from reference TRBV7-2 and TRBJ2-1): GAGVSQSPSNKVTEKGKDVELRCDPISGHTALYWYRQSLGQGLEFLIYFQGNSAPDKSGLPSDRFSAERTGGSVSTLTIQRTQQEDSAVYLCASSRGVGRPNEQFFGPGTRLTVL.

This rearrangement joins TRBV2 to TRBJ2-3; no clear D gene. Trimming shortened V by 2 bases and J by 4 bases, and 4 bases separated the two germline ends. Germline V gene data show CDR1 as SNHLY and CDR2 as FYNNEI. The CDR3 consists of 12 residues. Here the CDR3 reads CASSEFADTQYF. The CDR3 DNA reads as TGTGCCAGCAGTGAATTTGCAGATACGCAGTATTTT.

The chain recombines TRBV7-9 with TRBJ1-2; no definite D call. The CDR3 is 14 residues long. Trimming cost V 1 base and J 7 bases, with 13 bases left between them. The germline V gene encodes CDR1 SEHNR and CDR2 FQNEAQ (reference sequence). CDR3 in amino acids: CASSLVSGVAGYTF. In DNA, the CDR3 is TGTGCCAGCAGCTTAGTGAGTGGGGTGGCTGGCTACACCTTC.

This clone was found a few times. This chain links TRBV7-8 with TRBJ1-5; 9 bases line up with TRBD1. Unmatched junction bases numbered 2, after V lost 0 bases and J lost 5 bases. The CDR3 is made up of 15 amino acids. Germline-derived CDR1 and CDR2 are SGHVS and FQNEAQ. The DNA for the CDR3 is TGTGCCAGCAGCTTAGCGACAGGGGGTCATCAGCCCCAGCATTTT. Translating gives CASSLATGGHQPQHF.

By proportion, this clone is medium-sized. The rearrangement joins TRBV30 to TRBJ1-5; D remains ambiguous. Germline CDR1 and CDR2: GTSNPN and SVGIG (reference sequence). The CDR3 has 15 residues. V gave up 0 bases and J gave up 2 bases, with 11 bases separating them. The CDR3 DNA is TGTGCCTGGAGTGTACGCGGGAGGGGCAATCAGCCCCAGCATTTT. It is translated as CAWSVRGRGNQPQHF.

The table lists this clone with a few counts. The chain couples TRBV28 to TRBJ1-1, with D possibly matching TRBD1 (5 bases). This CDR3 has 13 amino acids. Germline values: CDR1 MDHEN, CDR2 SYDVKM. V was trimmed by 8 bases and J by 4 bases, leaving 14 bases between them. CDR3 coding DNA: TGTGCCAGCCAGTTCCCCCAGGGCACTGAAGCTTTCTTT. It encodes CASQFPQGTEAFF.

The rearrangement links TRBV9 to TRBJ2-7, with D perhaps TRBD2 (7 bases). V was shortened by 0 bases and J by 3 bases, with 19 bases between the two germline ends. CDR3 length equals 17 residues. Germline CDR1 reads SGDLS; CDR2 reads YYNGEE. The chain's CDR3 is CASSVGSASGGLYEQYF. In nucleotides, the CDR3 is TGTGCCAGCAGCGTAGGGTCCGCTTCGGGGGGCCTCTACGAGCAGTACTTC.